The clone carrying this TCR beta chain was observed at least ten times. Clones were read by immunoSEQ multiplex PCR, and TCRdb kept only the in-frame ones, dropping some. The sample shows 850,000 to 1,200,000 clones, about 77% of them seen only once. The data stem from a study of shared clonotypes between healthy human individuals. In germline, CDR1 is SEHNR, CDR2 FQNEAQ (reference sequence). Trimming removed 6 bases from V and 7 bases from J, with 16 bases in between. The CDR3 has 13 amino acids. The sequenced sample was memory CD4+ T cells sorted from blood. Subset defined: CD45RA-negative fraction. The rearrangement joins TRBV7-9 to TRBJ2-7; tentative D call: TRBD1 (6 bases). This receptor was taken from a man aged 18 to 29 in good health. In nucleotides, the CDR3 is TGTGCCAGCAGGGCCGGGACATCCTCTGAGCAGTACTTC. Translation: CASRAGTSSEQYF.